One sample yielded the 11 T cell receptor beta chains listed below, sequenced in a study of beta chain features in type 1 diabetes. Reverse transcribing all isolated RNA meant expressed TCRB transcripts were sequenced. Profiled with immunoSEQ multiplex PCR; TCRdb holds only in-frame clones, not every one. The profile shows 230,000 or so clones, around 15% of them singletons. Study findings and constraints: Among all four CD4+ subsets, Type 1 diabetes patients had TCRB CDR3s that were moderately but significantly shorter.

Antigens for these TCRs are unknown. The source material was naive CD4+ T cells from blood. These receptors were collected from a man aged 30 to 39 with type 1 diabetes.

This clone has a handful of counts. The chain joins TRBV11-2 to TRBJ2-1; 14 bases match TRBD2. Per germline, CDR1 SGHAT and CDR2 FQNNGV. Unmatched junction bases numbered 5, after V lost 5 bases and J lost 8 bases. CDR3 length: 15 residues. Here the CDR3 DNA reads TGTGCCAGCAGCGCCCGACTAGCGGGAGGGGATGAGCAGTTCTTC. The encoded protein is CASSARLAGGDEQFF.

This chain joins TRBV9 and TRBJ2-5; 9 bases match TRBD1. Trimming at V came to 4 bases and at J to 4 bases, leaving 5 bases not matched to a gene. This CDR3 is built from 14 residues. CDR1 is SGDLS, CDR2 YYNGEE, per germline. CDR3 residues: CASSQGQGLETQYF. CDR3 nucleotide sequence: TGTGCCAGCAGCCAGGGACAGGGTCTAGAGACCCAGTACTTC.

This clone was counted a few times. V usage is TRBV30 and J usage is TRBJ2-3; TRBD2 is a possible D gene (6 bases). CDR1 GTSNPN and CDR2 SVGIG come from the germline V gene (reference sequence). V lost 0 bases to trimming and J lost 3 bases, with 13 bases between them. CDR3 size: 15 residues. The CDR3 bases are TGTGCCTGGAGTGTCCGACGGGGGAGGACAGATACGCAGTATTTT. Amino acids: CAWSVRRGRTDTQYF.

The rearrangement uses TRBV19 and TRBJ2-1; TRBD2 is a possible D gene (6 bases). Looked up from germline, CDR1 is LNHDA and CDR2 is SQIVND (reference sequence). The CDR3 length is 14 residues. The V gene lost 5 bases and the J gene lost 3 bases, with 11 bases spanning the gap. The CDR3 DNA reads TGTGCCAGTAGTGCTAGCGATAACTACAATGAGCAGTTCTTC. The encoded protein is CASSASDNYNEQFF.

V is TRBV7-9 and J is TRBJ1-1; tentative D call: TRBD1 (6 bases). The CDR3 contains 14 residues. The V gene lost 8 bases and the J gene lost 1 base, with 14 bases spanning the gap. Germline assignment: CDR1 SEHNR and CDR2 FQNEAQ (reference sequence). CDR3 coding DNA: TGTGCCAGCCTCCGCAGGGGAACGAACACTGAAGCTTTCTTT. This gives the protein CASLRRGTNTEAFF. The full variable domain, completed using reference TRBV7-9 and TRBJ1-1, is DTGVSQNPRHKITKRGQNVTFRCDPISEHNRLYWYRQTLGQGPEFLTYFQNEAQLEKSRLLSDRFSAERPKGSFSTLEIQRTEQGDSAMYLCASLRRGTNTEAFFGQGTRLTVV.

This clone appeared a few times. The J gene is TRBJ2-7, the V gene TRBV30, with a weak D call TRBD1 (5 bases). The CDR3 extends over 12 amino acids. The V gene's germline CDR1 is GTSNPN and CDR2 SVGIG (reference sequence). V was shortened by 2 bases and J by 5 bases, with 10 bases between the two germline ends. The CDR3 nucleotides read TGTGCCTGGAGTCCCCAGGGCCACGAGCAGTACTTC. Translation gives CAWSPQGHEQYF.

The V gene is TRBV7-9, the J gene TRBJ1-1, with TRBD1 matching 8 bases. The V segment lost 5 bases and the J segment 4 bases; nucleotides outside the gene matches: 3. Germline CDR1 SEHNR, CDR2 FQNEAQ (reference sequence). The length of the CDR3 is 13 residues. DNA for the CDR3: TGTGCCAGCAGCCTTACAGGGGGCACTGAAGCTTTCTTT. This sequence encodes CASSLTGGTEAFF.

This chain links TRBV9 with TRBJ2-1; weak D call: TRBD2 (5 bases). The germline CDR1 and CDR2 sequences are SGDLS and YYNGEE. V gave up 4 bases and J gave up 15 bases, with 26 bases separating them. This CDR3 region has 15 residues. The CDR3 sequence: CASSPAGDIGLRPFF. The CDR3 DNA sequence: TGTGCCAGCAGCCCCGCGGGTGATATCGGGCTTCGTCCGTTCTTC.

This clone has only a few counts. J is TRBJ1-1 and V is TRBV10-3, with D tentatively TRBD1 (6 bases). Germline CDR1 and CDR2: ENHRY and SYGVKD. This CDR3 comprises 16 residues. With 2 bases removed from V and 0 bases from J, the gap between germline ends came to 13 bases. The CDR3, as DNA: TGTGCCATCAGTGAGCGATCGGGACACCTGAACACTGAAGCTTTCTTT. The encoded protein is CAISERSGHLNTEAFF.

In this sample, this clone turned up a few times. The chain is built from TRBV28 and TRBJ2-7, with D unresolved. This CDR3 contains 12 residues. Germline loops: CDR1 MDHEN, CDR2 SYDVKM. Trimming cost V 6 bases and J 0 bases, with 6 bases left between them. The CDR3 spells CASRHVSYEQYF. The CDR3 DNA follows: TGTGCCAGCAGACATGTCTCCTACGAGCAGTACTTC.

This clone was detected a few times. The V call is TRBV13, the J call TRBJ2-7; the D is unclear. The CDR3 totals 17 residues. V lost 5 bases and J 0 bases, leaving 20 bases between the germline ends. The germline V gene has CDR1 PRHDT and CDR2 FYEKMQ (reference sequence). The DNA of the CDR3 is TGTGCCAGCAGCCCCCTGCTAAACTTTGGGGTCTCCTACGAGCAGTACTTC. Protein sequence: CASSPLLNFGVSYEQYF. Variable domain in full (rest from reference TRBV13 and TRBJ2-7): AAGVIQSPRHLIKEKRETATLKCYPIPRHDTVYWYQQGPGQDPQFLISFYEKMQSDKGSIPDRFSAQQFSDYHSELNMSSLELGDSALYFCASSPLLNFGVSYEQYFGPGTRLTVT.